The rows below give T cell receptor beta chains drawn from one sample of a study of neoadjuvant anti-PD-1 for oral cavity cancer. Only in-frame clones appear in the TCRdb table, and some are missing; sequencing was by immunoSEQ multiplex PCR. The data hold fewer than 70,000 clones, with 65% to 80% observed a single time. Here the sequenced sample was PBMCs, taken before nivolumab (anti-PD-1) treatment. Receptors were obtained from a person aged 40-85 years with oral cavity squamous cell carcinoma. The CDR3 runs from the conserved cysteine through the conserved F or W. D genes are given only for firm matches.

CDR3 protein	J gene	D gene	V gene
CASSERVQPQHF	TRBJ1-5	NA	TRBV10-2
CASSETRGKGLVSNQPQHF	TRBJ1-5	NA	TRBV6-1
CASSLGLQNYGYTF	TRBJ1-2	NA	TRBV5-1
CASSQDGGQRSYEQYF	TRBJ2-7	TRBD1	TRBV4-1
CSGGLAGELNEQFF	TRBJ2-1	TRBD2	TRBV29-1
CASSQDEEGPLYEQYF	TRBJ2-7	NA	TRBV14
CASSLERGLPQHF	TRBJ1-5	NA	TRBV11-2
CASSGVSGYGYTF	TRBJ1-2	NA	TRBV2
CASGAVQGNSPLHF	TRBJ1-6	NA	TRBV7-9
CASSYPDRDYGYTF	TRBJ1-2	TRBD1	TRBV13
CASSQDIQGGIYTIYF	TRBJ1-3	NA	TRBV4-1
CASISETGELFF	TRBJ2-2	NA	TRBV11-2
CASSLTLNEQFF	TRBJ2-1	NA	TRBV5-1
CASSESPAGSYNEQFF	TRBJ2-1	NA	TRBV6-1
CASRGDRTGSYNSPLHF	TRBJ1-6	NA	TRBV2
CASSLTDTQYF	TRBJ2-3	NA	TRBV11-2